Listed below are T cell receptor beta chains from one sample, sequenced in a study of blood T cell repertoires in COVID-19. Clones were read by immunoSEQ multiplex PCR, and TCRdb kept only the in-frame ones, dropping some. The repertoire consists of about 150,000 clones, with 70% to 85% occurring once and the leading ten covering around 6.9%. Specimen: peripheral blood. Receptors originate from a man at least 80 years old with COVID-19, enrolled during active disease. Each CDR3 is given with its conserved first and last residue. The D gene is left open where the match is weak. Only some rows state a clone size, as once, few, many or a class for expanded clones.

d_call: TRBD1
clone_size: -
j_call: TRBJ2-1
v_call: TRBV6-1
cdr3_aa: CASSRDSYNEQFF
cdr3_nt: TGTGCCAGCAGTCGGGACAGTTACAATGAGCAGTTCTTC

d_call: -
clone_size: -
j_call: TRBJ1-1
v_call: TRBV7-3
cdr3_aa: CASSTEMNTEAFF
cdr3_nt: TGTGCCAGCAGCACAGAGATGAACACTGAAGCTTTCTTT

d_call: -
clone_size: -
j_call: TRBJ2-3
v_call: TRBV5-1
cdr3_aa: CASSLEILDTQYF
cdr3_nt: TGCGCCAGCAGCTTGGAAATCTTGGATACGCAGTATTTT

d_call: TRBD1
clone_size: -
j_call: TRBJ2-7
v_call: TRBV30
cdr3_aa: CAWRTGGAWIYEQYF
cdr3_nt: TGTGCCTGGAGGACAGGGGGCGCCTGGATCTACGAGCAGTACTTC

d_call: -
clone_size: -
j_call: TRBJ2-1
v_call: TRBV7-3
cdr3_aa: CASSLGGDEQFF
cdr3_nt: TGTGCCAGCAGCTTAGGCGGCGATGAGCAGTTCTTC

d_call: TRBD1
clone_size: -
j_call: TRBJ1-4
v_call: TRBV11-2
cdr3_aa: CASSSGTGLNEKLFF
cdr3_nt: TGTGCCAGCAGTTCGGGGACAGGATTGAATGAAAAACTGTTTTTT

d_call: TRBD1
clone_size: -
j_call: TRBJ1-2
v_call: TRBV19
cdr3_aa: CASSPGTGMDYGYTF
cdr3_nt: TGTGCCAGTAGTCCCGGGACAGGGATGGACTATGGCTACACCTTC

d_call: TRBD1
clone_size: -
j_call: TRBJ1-2
v_call: TRBV5-1
cdr3_aa: CASSPRPGTGDPTSFYGYTF
cdr3_nt: TGCGCCAGCAGCCCCCGACCCGGGACAGGGGATCCAACCTCCTTCTATGGCTACACCTTC

d_call: -
clone_size: -
j_call: TRBJ2-4
v_call: TRBV19
cdr3_aa: CASSIDQEGLNIQYF
cdr3_nt: TGTGCCAGTAGTATAGATCAGGAGGGGTTGAACATTCAGTACTTC

d_call: TRBD1
clone_size: -
j_call: TRBJ1-2
v_call: TRBV28
cdr3_aa: CASQDRGLVYGYTF
cdr3_nt: TGTGCCAGCCAGGACAGGGGGCTCGTCTATGGCTACACCTTC

d_call: -
clone_size: -
j_call: TRBJ1-4
v_call: TRBV28
cdr3_aa: CASITGGRANEKLFF
cdr3_nt: TGTGCCAGCATCACGGGGGGTAGGGCTAATGAAAAACTGTTTTTT

d_call: -
clone_size: -
j_call: TRBJ1-2
v_call: TRBV18
cdr3_aa: CASSTGIDYGYTF
cdr3_nt: TGTGCCAGCTCCACAGGGATCGACTATGGCTACACCTTC

d_call: -
clone_size: -
j_call: TRBJ2-2
v_call: TRBV3-1/TRBV3-2
cdr3_aa: CASSQARGYTGELFF
cdr3_nt: TGTGCCAGCAGCCAAGCCAGGGGCTACACCGGGGAGCTGTTTTTT

d_call: TRBD2
clone_size: -
j_call: TRBJ2-1
v_call: TRBV5-1
cdr3_aa: CASSPTSGGVNNEQFF
cdr3_nt: TGCGCCAGCAGCCCGACTAGCGGGGGGGTCAACAATGAGCAGTTCTTC

d_call: -
clone_size: -
j_call: TRBJ1-4
v_call: TRBV27
cdr3_aa: CASSSRQANEKLFF
cdr3_nt: TGTGCCAGCAGTTCCCGACAGGCTAATGAAAAACTGTTTTTT

d_call: TRBD1
clone_size: -
j_call: TRBJ1-4
v_call: TRBV7-2
cdr3_aa: CASSSQGATNEKLFF
cdr3_nt: TGTGCCAGCAGCTCGCAGGGGGCAACTAATGAAAAACTGTTTTTT

d_call: -
clone_size: -
j_call: TRBJ1-5
v_call: TRBV18
cdr3_aa: CASSTSSGNQPQHF
cdr3_nt: TGTGCCAGCTCAACAAGTAGCGGCAATCAGCCCCAGCATTTT

d_call: TRBD1
clone_size: -
j_call: TRBJ1-1
v_call: TRBV6-4
cdr3_aa: CASSVETGTTEAFF
cdr3_nt: TGTGCCAGCAGTGTCGAGACAGGGACCACTGAAGCTTTCTTT

d_call: TRBD1
clone_size: -
j_call: TRBJ2-1
v_call: TRBV6-1
cdr3_aa: CASSDETGSNEQFF
cdr3_nt: TGTGCCAGCAGTGACGAGACAGGGTCCAATGAGCAGTTCTTC

d_call: TRBD1
clone_size: -
j_call: TRBJ1-1
v_call: TRBV18
cdr3_aa: CASSRDRAMAFF
cdr3_nt: TGTGCCAGCTCACGGGACAGGGCGATGGCTTTCTTT

d_call: -
clone_size: -
j_call: TRBJ2-7
v_call: TRBV18
cdr3_aa: CASSPPGQVPYEQYF
cdr3_nt: TGTGCCAGCTCACCACCGGGGCAGGTGCCCTACGAGCAGTACTTC

d_call: -
clone_size: -
j_call: TRBJ1-2
v_call: TRBV29-1
cdr3_aa: CSVDLRDYGYTF
cdr3_nt: TGCAGCGTTGATCTCAGGGACTATGGCTACACCTTC

d_call: -
clone_size: -
j_call: TRBJ1-2
v_call: TRBV29-1
cdr3_aa: CSVGKQGRHGYTF
cdr3_nt: TGCAGCGTGGGAAAGCAGGGTCGGCATGGCTACACCTTC

d_call: -
clone_size: -
j_call: TRBJ1-1
v_call: TRBV7-3
cdr3_aa: CASSPQPTGSNTEAFF
cdr3_nt: TGTGCCAGCAGTCCCCAACCGACAGGCTCGAACACTGAAGCTTTCTTT

d_call: -
clone_size: -
j_call: TRBJ2-7
v_call: TRBV12-5
cdr3_aa: CASGLGLSYEQYF
cdr3_nt: TGTGCTAGTGGTTTGGGGCTTTCCTACGAGCAGTACTTC

d_call: TRBD2
clone_size: many
j_call: TRBJ2-7
v_call: TRBV4-3
cdr3_aa: CASSQDGSGGAYEQYF
cdr3_nt: TGCGCCAGCAGCCAGGACGGCAGCGGGGGGGCCTACGAGCAGTACTTC

d_call: TRBD1
clone_size: -
j_call: TRBJ1-1
v_call: TRBV11-3
cdr3_aa: CASSLTTTGQFF
cdr3_nt: TGTGCCAGCAGCTTAACGACGACAGGGCAATTCTTT

d_call: -
clone_size: -
j_call: TRBJ2-1
v_call: TRBV5-6
cdr3_aa: CASSWAGTNNEQFF
cdr3_nt: TGTGCCAGCAGCTGGGCCGGAACGAACAATGAGCAGTTCTTC

d_call: TRBD2
clone_size: -
j_call: TRBJ2-2
v_call: TRBV5-1
cdr3_aa: CASSSASGGVTGELFF
cdr3_nt: TGCGCCAGCAGCAGTGCTAGCGGGGGGGTCACCGGGGAGCTGTTTTTT

d_call: TRBD1
clone_size: few
j_call: TRBJ1-5
v_call: TRBV19
cdr3_aa: CASSNLGDRGLQPQHF
cdr3_nt: TGTGCCAGTAGTAACCTCGGGGACAGGGGATTACAGCCCCAGCATTTT

d_call: TRBD1
clone_size: -
j_call: TRBJ1-6
v_call: TRBV19
cdr3_aa: CASSSDRDRNSPLHF
cdr3_nt: TGTGCCAGTAGTTCCGACCGGGACAGAAATTCACCCCTCCACTTT

d_call: -
clone_size: -
j_call: TRBJ1-1
v_call: TRBV7-9
cdr3_aa: CATSGGGWNTEAFF
cdr3_nt: TGTGCCACCTCGGGGGGAGGATGGAACACTGAAGCTTTCTTT

d_call: TRBD2
clone_size: -
j_call: TRBJ2-7
v_call: TRBV10-3
cdr3_aa: CAISLAGGYEQYF
cdr3_nt: TGTGCCATCAGTCTAGCGGGGGGCTACGAGCAGTACTTC

d_call: -
clone_size: -
j_call: TRBJ1-2
v_call: TRBV10-2
cdr3_aa: CASSEMNSLYTF
cdr3_nt: TGCGCCAGCAGTGAGATGAACAGCCTCTACACCTTC

d_call: -
clone_size: -
j_call: TRBJ2-7
v_call: TRBV7-6
cdr3_aa: CASSLAGDSSYEQYF
cdr3_nt: TGTGCCAGCAGCTTAGCGGGCGACAGCTCCTACGAGCAGTACTTC

d_call: -
clone_size: few
j_call: TRBJ1-1
v_call: TRBV18
cdr3_aa: CASSPGGSATEAFF
cdr3_nt: TGTGCCAGCTCACCGGGGGGGTCGGCCACTGAAGCTTTCTTT

d_call: -
clone_size: -
j_call: TRBJ1-3
v_call: TRBV6-5
cdr3_aa: CASRKTAGNTIYF
cdr3_nt: TGTGCCAGCAGAAAGACAGCTGGAAACACCATATATTTT

d_call: -
clone_size: -
j_call: TRBJ1-5
v_call: TRBV7-2
cdr3_aa: CASRLGPGGNQPQHF
cdr3_nt: TGTGCCAGCAGGCTCGGGCCGGGGGGCAATCAGCCCCAGCATTTT

d_call: -
clone_size: -
j_call: TRBJ2-7
v_call: TRBV5-1
cdr3_aa: CASSLVGQTLYEQYF
cdr3_nt: TGCGCCAGCAGCTTGGTAGGACAGACCTTGTACGAGCAGTACTTC

d_call: -
clone_size: -
j_call: TRBJ2-3
v_call: TRBV3-1/TRBV3-2
cdr3_aa: CASSQDSGAGSDTQYF
cdr3_nt: TGTGCCAGCAGCCAAGATTCCGGCGCGGGGTCAGATACGCAGTATTTT

d_call: TRBD1
clone_size: -
j_call: TRBJ2-1
v_call: TRBV5-6
cdr3_aa: CASSAGTGGNEQFF
cdr3_nt: TGTGCCAGCAGCGCCGGGACAGGGGGCAATGAGCAGTTCTTC

d_call: TRBD2
clone_size: -
j_call: TRBJ2-7
v_call: TRBV4-1
cdr3_aa: CASSQDRSSGDYEQYF
cdr3_nt: TGCGCCAGCAGCCAAGATCGTAGTAGCGGGGACTACGAGCAGTACTTC

d_call: -
clone_size: -
j_call: TRBJ1-3
v_call: TRBV11-3
cdr3_aa: CASSLGSGVSGNTIYF
cdr3_nt: TGTGCCAGCAGCTTGGGTTCAGGGGTCTCTGGAAACACCATATATTTT

d_call: -
clone_size: -
j_call: TRBJ2-2
v_call: TRBV10-3
cdr3_aa: CAITSTMGGNTGELFF
cdr3_nt: TGTGCCATCACCTCCACGATGGGGGGGAACACCGGGGAGCTGTTTTTT

d_call: -
clone_size: -
j_call: TRBJ1-4
v_call: TRBV4-3
cdr3_aa: CASSPTELANEKLFF
cdr3_nt: TGCGCCAGCAGCCCAACTGAGCTGGCTAATGAAAAACTGTTTTTT

d_call: TRBD1
clone_size: -
j_call: TRBJ1-5
v_call: TRBV2
cdr3_aa: CASTGDRAQPQHF
cdr3_nt: TGTGCCAGCACTGGGGACAGGGCTCAGCCCCAGCATTTT